Listed below are T cell receptor beta chains from one sample, sequenced in a study of identical twins. TCRdb analysed the 5' RACE reads with MiXCR anew, one entry per CDR3 protein. The sample lists about 450,000 distinct CDR3 sequences; approximately 17% were seen once. The source material was naive T cells sorted from blood. The source of these receptors is a man aged 45 to 65 in good health. CDR3s include the opening cysteine and the closing phenylalanine or tryptophan. The order of the fields is J gene, V gene, CDR3 protein.

J gene: TRBJ2-1; V gene: TRBV10-3; CDR3 protein: CAIATGQGNEQFF
J gene: TRBJ2-5; V gene: TRBV5-5; CDR3 protein: CASSSRQETQYF
J gene: TRBJ2-7; V gene: TRBV6-1; CDR3 protein: CASSLQGFRYEQYF
J gene: TRBJ1-4; V gene: TRBV2; CDR3 protein: CASTPTDINEKLFF
J gene: TRBJ2-7; V gene: TRBV20-1; CDR3 protein: CSARDPVRARSYEQYF
J gene: TRBJ1-1; V gene: TRBV5-5; CDR3 protein: CASSLERGGTEAFF
J gene: TRBJ2-5; V gene: TRBV5-1; CDR3 protein: CASSLGYRGGETQYF
J gene: TRBJ2-5; V gene: TRBV5-4; CDR3 protein: CASSLSSGTNWYQETQYF
J gene: TRBJ2-2; V gene: TRBV5-1; CDR3 protein: CASQKGEAGELFF
J gene: TRBJ2-7; V gene: TRBV6-1; CDR3 protein: CASSRGAGYEQYF
J gene: TRBJ2-1; V gene: TRBV7-2; CDR3 protein: CASSSPVGTGDFNEQFF